A selection of T cell receptor beta chains follows, all from one sample in a study of response to subunit inactivated influenza vaccine. TCRdb re-called the RT-PCR reads with MiXCR, one entry per CDR3 protein. The table records around 710,000 distinct CDR3 sequences, over 11% of them present only once. This specimen consisted of PBMCs from blood, obtained around two weeks before vaccination. All receptors come from a man aged 45-65 years who received an inactivated influenza vaccine. The CDR3 runs from the conserved cysteine through the conserved F or W. The order of the fields is V gene, J gene, D gene, clone size, CDR3 protein, CDR3 DNA. The D gene is left open where the match is weak. Clone size is not always given. Where it is, it says once, few, many or a class for expanded clones.

V gene: TRBV5-5
J gene: TRBJ2-7
D gene: TRBD1
clone size: few
CDR3 protein: CASSEGQVRYEQYF
CDR3 DNA: TGTGCCAGCAGCGAGGGACAGGTTCGTTACGAGCAGTACTTC

V gene: TRBV19
J gene: TRBJ2-7
D gene: TRBD1
clone size: NA
CDR3 protein: CASMDGQGALNEQYF
CDR3 DNA: TGTGCCAGTATGGACGGACAGGGGGCGCTTAACGAGCAGTACTTC

V gene: TRBV4-2
J gene: TRBJ2-1
D gene: TRBD2
clone size: NA
CDR3 protein: CASSQGTSGEFEQFF
CDR3 DNA: TGTGCCAGCAGCCAAGGGACTAGCGGGGAATTCGAGCAGTTCTTC

V gene: TRBV5-1
J gene: TRBJ1-6
D gene: NA
clone size: NA
CDR3 protein: CASSLAAGWDSPLHF
CDR3 DNA: TGCGCCAGCAGCTTGGCCGCGGGGTGGGATTCACCCCTCCACTTT

V gene: TRBV9
J gene: TRBJ2-1
D gene: NA
clone size: NA
CDR3 protein: CASSAGPGGDEQFF
CDR3 DNA: TGTGCCAGCAGCGCTGGACCTGGGGGCGATGAGCAGTTCTTC

V gene: TRBV9
J gene: TRBJ2-7
D gene: TRBD2
clone size: NA
CDR3 protein: CASSVSGGDEQYF
CDR3 DNA: TGTGCCAGCAGCGTAAGCGGGGGGGACGAGCAGTACTTC

V gene: TRBV5-1
J gene: TRBJ1-6
D gene: NA
clone size: NA
CDR3 protein: CASSLTAGANSPLHF
CDR3 DNA: TGCGCCAGCAGCTTGACAGCAGGGGCTAATTCACCCCTCCACTTT

V gene: TRBV28
J gene: TRBJ2-1
D gene: NA
clone size: NA
CDR3 protein: CASSPRGIPHEQFF
CDR3 DNA: TGTGCCAGCAGCCCTAGAGGAATCCCCCATGAGCAGTTCTTC

V gene: TRBV20-1
J gene: TRBJ2-5
D gene: NA
clone size: NA
CDR3 protein: CSAPRGGLSETQYF
CDR3 DNA: TGCAGTGCTCCTCGCGGAGGACTCTCGGAGACCCAGTACTTC

V gene: TRBV20-1
J gene: TRBJ2-4
D gene: NA
clone size: many
CDR3 protein: CSATGGGGNIQYF
CDR3 DNA: TGCAGTGCTACCGGAGGAGGGGGAAACATTCAGTACTTC

V gene: TRBV20-1
J gene: TRBJ2-1
D gene: TRBD2
clone size: NA
CDR3 protein: CSAYVPSGVYNEQFF
CDR3 DNA: TGCAGTGCTTACGTACCTAGCGGGGTCTACAATGAGCAGTTCTTC

V gene: TRBV10-3
J gene: TRBJ1-2
D gene: NA
clone size: few
CDR3 protein: CAISDKDKMTNYGYTF
CDR3 DNA: TGTGCCATCAGTGACAAGGACAAAATGACTAACTATGGCTACACCTTC

V gene: TRBV6-5
J gene: TRBJ2-7
D gene: TRBD1
clone size: few
CDR3 protein: CASSYRTGDYEQYF
CDR3 DNA: TGTGCCAGCAGCTACCGGACAGGGGACTACGAGCAGTACTTC

V gene: TRBV19
J gene: TRBJ1-6
D gene: TRBD1
clone size: NA
CDR3 protein: CASWTGGIYSPLHF
CDR3 DNA: TGTGCCAGCTGGACAGGGGGAATTTATTCACCCCTCCACTTT

V gene: TRBV12-3/TRBV12-4
J gene: TRBJ2-3
D gene: TRBD2
clone size: few
CDR3 protein: CASSYRRRGGSDTQYF
CDR3 DNA: TGTGCCAGCAGTTACCGTCGGCGGGGGGGATCAGATACGCAGTATTTT

V gene: TRBV12-3/TRBV12-4
J gene: TRBJ2-5
D gene: TRBD1
clone size: few
CDR3 protein: CASTPPGQEETQYF
CDR3 DNA: TGTGCCAGCACCCCTCCGGGACAGGAAGAGACCCAGTACTTC

V gene: TRBV7-3
J gene: TRBJ2-7
D gene: NA
clone size: few
CDR3 protein: CASSLTSSSEQYF
CDR3 DNA: TGTGCCAGCAGCCTGACTAGTTCTTCCGAGCAGTACTTC

V gene: TRBV12-3/TRBV12-4
J gene: TRBJ2-5
D gene: TRBD2
clone size: few
CDR3 protein: CASSVPGTRGETQYF
CDR3 DNA: TGTGCCAGCAGTGTCCCCGGGACTAGAGGCGAGACCCAGTACTTC

V gene: TRBV28
J gene: TRBJ2-7
D gene: NA
clone size: few
CDR3 protein: CASSHSSGDEQYF
CDR3 DNA: TGTGCCAGCAGCCACTCTTCAGGGGACGAGCAGTACTTC

V gene: TRBV4-3
J gene: TRBJ2-3
D gene: NA
clone size: few
CDR3 protein: CASSQDRRGASDTQYF
CDR3 DNA: TGCGCCAGCAGCCAAGATCGACGGGGGGCATCAGATACGCAGTATTTT

V gene: TRBV12-5
J gene: TRBJ1-3
D gene: NA
clone size: few
CDR3 protein: CASGLYLGNTIYF
CDR3 DNA: TGTGCTAGTGGTTTGTACTTAGGAAACACCATATATTTT

V gene: TRBV5-1
J gene: TRBJ1-2
D gene: TRBD1
clone size: many
CDR3 protein: CASSTYDRVSDGYTF
CDR3 DNA: TGCGCCAGCAGTACGTATGACAGGGTATCGGATGGCTACACCTTC

V gene: TRBV5-6
J gene: TRBJ1-2
D gene: TRBD1
clone size: NA
CDR3 protein: CASSLPGQANYGYTF
CDR3 DNA: TGTGCCAGCAGCCTTCCGGGACAGGCTAACTATGGCTACACCTTC

V gene: TRBV20-1
J gene: TRBJ2-5
D gene: NA
clone size: few
CDR3 protein: CSARDSRGRWTQYF
CDR3 DNA: TGCAGTGCTAGAGATTCCCGCGGTCGGTGGACCCAGTACTTC

V gene: TRBV28
J gene: TRBJ2-3
D gene: TRBD2
clone size: NA
CDR3 protein: CASSQSGSRPDTQYF
CDR3 DNA: TGTGCCAGCAGTCAAAGCGGGAGTCGACCAGATACGCAGTATTTT

V gene: TRBV10-3
J gene: TRBJ2-1
D gene: NA
clone size: NA
CDR3 protein: CAISGFMRLSYNEQFF
CDR3 DNA: TGTGCCATCAGTGGATTTATGAGACTGTCCTACAATGAGCAGTTCTTC

V gene: TRBV10-3
J gene: TRBJ2-1
D gene: TRBD2
clone size: few
CDR3 protein: CATQSTSGSSYNEQFF
CDR3 DNA: TGTGCCACGCAATCGACTAGCGGCAGCTCCTACAATGAGCAGTTCTTC

V gene: TRBV7-9
J gene: TRBJ2-7
D gene: NA
clone size: NA
CDR3 protein: CASSYPSGNLPDEQYF
CDR3 DNA: TGTGCCAGCAGCTACCCGAGCGGTAACCTCCCTGACGAGCAGTACTTC

V gene: TRBV5-1
J gene: TRBJ2-1
D gene: TRBD2
clone size: NA
CDR3 protein: CASSLDRTSGYNEQFF
CDR3 DNA: TGCGCCAGCAGCTTGGATAGGACTAGCGGATACAATGAGCAGTTCTTC

V gene: TRBV27
J gene: TRBJ2-2
D gene: TRBD2
clone size: NA
CDR3 protein: CASSSLAGITGELFF
CDR3 DNA: TGTGCCAGCAGTTCACTAGCGGGAATCACCGGGGAGCTGTTTTTT

V gene: TRBV29-1
J gene: TRBJ1-5
D gene: NA
clone size: many
CDR3 protein: CSAGQGSNQPQHF
CDR3 DNA: TGCAGCGCCGGGCAGGGAAGCAATCAGCCCCAGCATTTT

V gene: TRBV28
J gene: TRBJ2-7
D gene: TRBD2
clone size: few
CDR3 protein: CASSFPLGLAGGPTYEQYF
CDR3 DNA: TGTGCCAGCAGTTTCCCACTTGGGTTGGCGGGGGGCCCTACCTACGAGCAGTACTTC

V gene: TRBV6-4
J gene: TRBJ2-2
D gene: NA
clone size: many
CDR3 protein: CASSLEGHNTGELFF
CDR3 DNA: TGTGCCAGCAGTTTGGAGGGGCACAACACCGGGGAGCTGTTTTTT

V gene: TRBV10-3
J gene: TRBJ1-6
D gene: NA
clone size: NA
CDR3 protein: CAIRRDLSSYNSPLHF
CDR3 DNA: TGTGCCATCAGGAGGGACTTGAGCTCCTATAATTCACCCCTCCACTTT

V gene: TRBV18
J gene: TRBJ2-7
D gene: NA
clone size: NA
CDR3 protein: CASSPTSDFTTYEQYF
CDR3 DNA: TGTGCCAGCTCACCAACGAGCGACTTTACGACCTACGAGCAGTACTTC

V gene: TRBV29-1
J gene: TRBJ2-1
D gene: TRBD2
clone size: NA
CDR3 protein: CSVGGGRGRPYNEQFF
CDR3 DNA: TGCAGCGTGGGGGGCGGGAGGGGGCGTCCTTACAATGAGCAGTTCTTC

V gene: TRBV9
J gene: TRBJ2-3
D gene: TRBD1
clone size: many
CDR3 protein: CASSVEPGGKDTQYF
CDR3 DNA: TGTGCCAGCAGCGTAGAGCCAGGGGGCAAAGATACGCAGTATTTT

V gene: TRBV7-9
J gene: TRBJ2-7
D gene: TRBD1
clone size: NA
CDR3 protein: CASSSLTSQGGYEQYF
CDR3 DNA: TGTGCCAGCAGCTCCCTAACGTCACAGGGGGGCTACGAGCAGTACTTC

V gene: TRBV15
J gene: TRBJ2-1
D gene: NA
clone size: NA
CDR3 protein: CATSPGRGHEQFF
CDR3 DNA: TGTGCCACCAGCCCCGGGCGGGGCCATGAGCAGTTCTTC

V gene: TRBV11-2
J gene: TRBJ2-1
D gene: NA
clone size: NA
CDR3 protein: CASGRFYNEQFF
CDR3 DNA: TGTGCCAGCGGCAGGTTCTACAATGAGCAGTTCTTC

V gene: TRBV7-9
J gene: TRBJ2-7
D gene: NA
clone size: few
CDR3 protein: CASSLGLLQYF
CDR3 DNA: TGTGCCAGCAGCTTGGGACTCTTGCAGTACTTC

V gene: TRBV12-3/TRBV12-4
J gene: TRBJ2-1
D gene: TRBD2
clone size: NA
CDR3 protein: CASSSRAGGLSYNEQFF
CDR3 DNA: TGTGCCAGCAGTTCTCGAGCGGGAGGGCTCTCCTACAATGAGCAGTTCTTC

V gene: TRBV28
J gene: TRBJ2-3
D gene: NA
clone size: many
CDR3 protein: CASRVGERTDTQYF
CDR3 DNA: TGTGCCAGCCGTGTGGGGGAACGCACAGATACGCAGTATTTT

V gene: TRBV4-2
J gene: TRBJ1-3
D gene: TRBD1
clone size: NA
CDR3 protein: CASSPHGTGSSENTIYF
CDR3 DNA: TGTGCCAGCAGCCCCCACGGGACAGGAAGCTCTGAAAACACCATATATTTT

V gene: TRBV7-2
J gene: TRBJ2-1
D gene: NA
clone size: NA
CDR3 protein: CASSLAVDPYNEQFF
CDR3 DNA: TGTGCCAGCAGCTTAGCGGTGGATCCCTACAATGAGCAGTTCTTC

V gene: TRBV10-3
J gene: TRBJ2-3
D gene: NA
clone size: NA
CDR3 protein: CAISALIVGQNTDTQYF
CDR3 DNA: TGTGCCATCAGTGCCCTGATCGTTGGACAAAACACAGATACGCAGTATTTT

V gene: TRBV13
J gene: TRBJ2-3
D gene: NA
clone size: few
CDR3 protein: CASSLKTSTTQYF
CDR3 DNA: TGTGCCAGCAGCTTAAAAACTAGCACTACGCAGTATTTT

V gene: TRBV5-1
J gene: TRBJ1-4
D gene: NA
clone size: many
CDR3 protein: CASSLKGSPNEKLFF
CDR3 DNA: TGCGCCAGCAGCTTGAAGGGGAGCCCTAATGAAAAACTGTTTTTT

V gene: TRBV5-1
J gene: TRBJ1-2
D gene: TRBD1
clone size: many
CDR3 protein: CASSLGQGDGYTF
CDR3 DNA: TGCGCCAGCAGCTTGGGACAGGGTGACGGCTACACCTTC

V gene: TRBV7-9
J gene: TRBJ2-5
D gene: NA
clone size: few
CDR3 protein: CASSSLDRSQYF
CDR3 DNA: TGTGCCAGCAGCTCCCTCGACAGGTCCCAGTACTTC

V gene: TRBV9
J gene: TRBJ1-1
D gene: NA
clone size: few
CDR3 protein: CASSVGAGRGNTEAFF
CDR3 DNA: TGTGCCAGCAGCGTAGGGGCAGGGAGAGGAAACACTGAAGCTTTCTTT

V gene: TRBV7-9
J gene: TRBJ2-1
D gene: NA
clone size: NA
CDR3 protein: CASSLAGFGSGEQFF
CDR3 DNA: TGTGCCAGCAGCTTAGCGGGGTTTGGGTCCGGTGAGCAGTTCTTC

V gene: TRBV2
J gene: TRBJ2-7
D gene: NA
clone size: NA
CDR3 protein: CASSESRSAAREQYF
CDR3 DNA: TGTGCCAGCAGTGAGTCTAGGTCAGCGGCTAGGGAGCAGTACTTC

V gene: TRBV3-1
J gene: TRBJ2-5
D gene: NA
clone size: NA
CDR3 protein: CASRTRGSGETQYF
CDR3 DNA: TGTGCCAGCAGGACCAGGGGTAGCGGAGAGACCCAGTACTTC

V gene: TRBV20-1
J gene: TRBJ1-1
D gene: TRBD1
clone size: NA
CDR3 protein: CSARTGGRNTEAFF
CDR3 DNA: TGCAGTGCCCGGACAGGGGGCAGGAACACTGAAGCTTTCTTT

V gene: TRBV20-1
J gene: TRBJ1-5
D gene: TRBD1
clone size: many
CDR3 protein: CSASGTADQPQHF
CDR3 DNA: TGCAGTGCTTCCGGGACAGCTGATCAGCCCCAGCATTTT

V gene: TRBV7-2
J gene: TRBJ1-5
D gene: NA
clone size: many
CDR3 protein: CASSFSTYNQPQHF
CDR3 DNA: TGTGCCAGCAGCTTCTCTACGTACAATCAGCCCCAGCATTTT

V gene: TRBV30
J gene: TRBJ1-1
D gene: TRBD1
clone size: many
CDR3 protein: CAWDGQGRTEAFF
CDR3 DNA: TGTGCCTGGGATGGACAGGGAAGGACTGAAGCTTTCTTT

V gene: TRBV28
J gene: TRBJ2-7
D gene: NA
clone size: few
CDR3 protein: CASSFMAPIKSSYEQYF
CDR3 DNA: TGTGCCAGCAGTTTTATGGCCCCGATAAAGAGCTCCTACGAGCAGTACTTC